The subject of this entry is one TCR beta chain. The data originate from a study of cytomegalovirus exposure and HLA in healthy donors. It was with 60 Vbeta and 13 Jbeta primers that the PCR ran. TCRdb's copy holds only in-frame clones and misses some; the assay was immunoSEQ multiplex PCR. Of about 100,000 clones in the sample, approximately 76% were seen once. This clonotype was sampled from a man between 35 and 55 years old in good health and CMV-seronegative. Sequences were obtained from PBMCs.

CDR3 nucleotides: TGTGCCAGCAGCGCGACAGGGAAGAACGAGCAGTACGTC. It codes for CASSATGKNEQYV. The rearrangement joins TRBV7-9 to TRBJ2-7, with 7 bases lining up with TRBD1. This CDR3 spans 13 amino acids. Germline values: CDR1 SEHNR, CDR2 FQNEAQ (reference sequence). The V segment lost 5 bases and the J segment 5 bases; nucleotides outside the gene matches: 6.